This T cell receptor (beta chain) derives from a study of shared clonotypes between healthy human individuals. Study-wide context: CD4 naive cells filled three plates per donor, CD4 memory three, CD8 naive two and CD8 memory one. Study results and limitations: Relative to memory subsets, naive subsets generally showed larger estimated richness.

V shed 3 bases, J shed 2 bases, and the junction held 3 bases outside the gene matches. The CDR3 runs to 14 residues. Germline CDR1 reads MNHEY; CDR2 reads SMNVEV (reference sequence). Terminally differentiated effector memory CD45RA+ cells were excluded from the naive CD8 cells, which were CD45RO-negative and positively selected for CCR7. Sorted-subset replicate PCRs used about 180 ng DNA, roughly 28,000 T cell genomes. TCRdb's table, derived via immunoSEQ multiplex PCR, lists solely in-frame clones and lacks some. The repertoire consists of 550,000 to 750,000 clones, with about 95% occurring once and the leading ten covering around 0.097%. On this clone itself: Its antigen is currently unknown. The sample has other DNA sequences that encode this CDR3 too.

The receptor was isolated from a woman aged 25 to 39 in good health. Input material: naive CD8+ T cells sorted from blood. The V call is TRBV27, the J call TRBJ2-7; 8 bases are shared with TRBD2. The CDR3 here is CASSLAGGPYEQYF. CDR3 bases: TGTGCCAGCAGTTTGGCGGGAGGCCCCTACGAGCAGTACTTC.